A single sample gave rise to the 23 T cell receptor beta chains below, sequenced in a study of control samples from healthy donors and cancer patients. Profiled with immunoSEQ multiplex PCR; TCRdb holds only in-frame clones, not every one. The sample has about 29,000 clones; 87% are singletons. Sequences were obtained from formalin-fixed, paraffin-embedded tissue. The source of these receptors is a female donor with melanoma.

The chain uses TRBV7-9 and TRBJ2-7; 10 bases are a match to TRBD2. The V and J ends lost 5 bases and 2 bases, in that order; junction bases with no gene match: 6. The CDR3 has 15 residues. Germline V gives CDR1 SEHNR, CDR2 FQNEAQ (reference sequence). This CDR3 is CASSAIAGGPYEQYF. The CDR3 DNA follows: TGTGCCAGCAGCGCTATAGCGGGAGGCCCCTACGAGCAGTACTTC.

The chain is built from TRBV18 and TRBJ1-2, with 8 bases aligning to TRBD1. Germline trimming cut 3 bases from V and 2 bases from J; bases unmatched to any gene: 8. The CDR3 runs to 16 residues. Germline CDR1 and CDR2: KGHSH and LQKENI. The CDR3 is CASSPPWTGSNYGYTF. In DNA form, the CDR3 reads TGTGCCAGCTCACCCCCTTGGACAGGGTCCAACTATGGCTACACCTTC.

The genes are TRBV13 and TRBJ1-3; D gene unclear. Trimming removed 5 bases from V and 8 bases from J, with 19 bases in between. Germline V gene data show CDR1 as PRHDT and CDR2 as FYEKMQ (reference sequence). This CDR3 has 15 amino acids. The CDR3 bases are TGTGCCAGCAGCCCGGCAAACAACCGGCCGGACACCATATATTTT. Translating gives CASSPANNRPDTIYF.

This clone was seen a single time. The rearrangement joins TRBV3-1 (or the pseudogene TRBV3-2) to TRBJ2-7, with D possibly matching TRBD2 (6 bases). This CDR3 has 15 residues. Trimming cost V 0 bases and J 4 bases, with 13 bases left between them. Germline values: CDR1 LGHDT, CDR2 YNNKEL (reference sequence). The CDR3 region is CASSQDPGLGYEQYF. CDR3 coding DNA: TGTGCCAGCAGCCAAGATCCGGGACTGGGATACGAGCAGTACTTC.

The rearrangement joins TRBV6-1 to TRBJ2-3; possibly TRBD1 for D (5 bases). Germline V gene sequence: CDR1 MNHNS, CDR2 SASEGT. Trimming shortened V by 6 bases and J by 3 bases, and 13 bases separated the two germline ends. CDR3 length: 14 residues. The CDR3 spells CASSHPRVTDTQYF. CDR3 DNA: TGTGCCAGCAGCCACCCCAGGGTTACAGATACGCAGTATTTT.

The chain carries TRBV4-1 and TRBJ2-2, with D unclear. CDR3 length equals 14 residues. Per germline, CDR1 MGHRA and CDR2 YSYEKL. Trimming stripped 0 bases from V and 5 bases from J, with 7 bases between. CDR3 in DNA: TGCGCCAGCAGCCAAGAATGGCGGACCGGGGAGCTGTTTTTT. It translates to CASSQEWRTGELFF.

The chain has TRBV30 and TRBJ2-5; possibly TRBD1 for D (5 bases). The CDR3 runs to 16 residues. V shed 0 bases and J shed 7 bases, with 21 bases lying between them. From germline, CDR1 is GTSNPN and CDR2 SVGIG (reference sequence). CDR3: CAWSVLGAQGLGTQYF. The CDR3 DNA reads as TGTGCCTGGAGTGTTCTAGGAGCCCAGGGTTTGGGGACCCAGTACTTC.

This chain connects TRBV30 to TRBJ1-5; D is unclear. Trimming removed 0 bases from V and 2 bases from J, with 8 bases in between. The germline V gene has CDR1 GTSNPN and CDR2 SVGIG (reference sequence). The CDR3 length is 14 residues. In DNA, the CDR3 is TGTGCCTGGAGTGTGGGTCAGGGCAATCAGCCCCAGCATTTT. Translating it yields CAWSVGQGNQPQHF. Full variable domain (rest looked up from reference TRBV30 and TRBJ1-5): SQTIHQWPATLVQPVGSPLSLECTVEGTSNPNLYWYRQAAGRGLQLLFYSVGIGQISSEVPQNLSASRPQDRQFILSSKKLLLSDSGFYLCAWSVGQGNQPQHFGDGTRLSIL.

The chain employs TRBV5-4 and TRBJ1-2, with TRBD1 matching 7 bases. The V gene's germline CDR1 is SGHNT and CDR2 YYREEE (reference sequence). This CDR3 comprises 13 residues. Germline trimming cut 4 bases from V and 7 bases from J; bases unmatched to any gene: 7. The CDR3: CASSPGQLRGYTF. DNA for the CDR3: TGTGCCAGCAGCCCGGGACAGTTACGTGGCTACACCTTC. The complete variable domain, with remaining parts taken from reference TRBV5-4 and TRBJ1-2, reads ETGVTQSPTHLIKTRGQQVTLRCSSQSGHNTVSWYQQALGQGPQFIFQYYREEENGRGNFPPRFSGLQFPNYSSELNVNALELDDSALYLCASSPGQLRGYTFGSGTRLTVV.

The V call is TRBV6-5, the J call TRBJ2-2; D perhaps matches TRBD2 (5 bases). CDR1 and CDR2 (germline): MNHEY, SVGAGI. Trimming cost V 6 bases and J 7 bases, with 12 bases left between them. This CDR3 region has 13 residues. The CDR3 DNA is TGTGCCAGCAGGATCTACCGGGGCGGGGAGCTGTTTTTT. It translates to CASRIYRGGELFF.

The chain couples TRBV21-1 to TRBJ2-1; the table's D call of TRBD2 was not tested on the DNA. TRBV21-1 is a pseudogene locus. The CDR3 runs to 17 residues. CDR3 bases: TGTGCCAGCAGCCCCCGGGTAAGACGGGAGGGCCCCAATGAGCAGTTCTTC. Translated, it gives CASSPRVRREGPNEQFF.

The genes are TRBV29-1 and TRBJ2-5, with D perhaps TRBD1 or TRBD2 (5 bases each). V lost 6 bases, J lost 4 bases, and 21 bases lay in between. Germline V gene lookup returns CDR1 SQVTM and CDR2 ANQGSEA. The CDR3 runs 15 residues. This chain's CDR3 is CSVQTSGTLLETQYF. CDR3 DNA sequence: TGCAGCGTCCAAACATCTGGGACCCTCCTAGAGACCCAGTACTTC. The complete variable domain, with remaining parts taken from reference TRBV29-1 and TRBJ2-5, reads SAVISQKPSRDICQRGTSLTIQCQVDSQVTMMFWYRQQPGQSLTLIATANQGSEATYESGFVIDKFPISRPNLTFSTLTVSNMSPEDSSIYLCSVQTSGTLLETQYFGPGTRLLVL.

In this sample, this clone turned up once. The chain is built from TRBV5-6 and TRBJ2-1, with D uncertain. Trimming cost V 5 bases and J 10 bases, with 16 bases left between them. This CDR3 has 13 residues. Germline V gene data show CDR1 as SGHDT and CDR2 as YYEEEE. The DNA of the CDR3 is TGTGCCAGCAGAACCTTTCGTGTGCGCGAGCAGTTCTTC. Translating it yields CASRTFRVREQFF.

V gene TRBV7-2 combines with J gene TRBJ1-4, with D tentatively TRBD1 (6 bases). Germline V lookup: CDR1 SGHTA, CDR2 FQGNSA. Trimming left V 5 bases short and J 4 bases short, with 11 bases between. There are 14 residues in the CDR3. CDR3 protein: CASSLQGHNEKLFF. CDR3 sequence (DNA): TGTGCCAGCAGCCTCCAGGGGCATAATGAAAAACTGTTTTTT.

This clone was counted a few times. J is TRBJ1-2 and V is TRBV5-1, with 8 nucleotides matching TRBD1. Germline V gives CDR1 SGHRS, CDR2 YFSETQ. V shed 2 bases, J shed 8 bases, and the junction held 5 bases outside the gene matches. The CDR3 is 13 amino acids. Here the CDR3 DNA reads TGCGCCAGCAGCTTACCGACAGGGGAGGGCTACACCTTC. This gives the protein CASSLPTGEGYTF. The variable domain in full, completed from reference TRBV5-1 and TRBJ1-2, reads KAGVTQTPRYLIKTRGQQVTLSCSPISGHRSVSWYQQTPGQGLQFLFEYFSETQRNKGNFPGRFSGRQFSNSRSEMNVSTLELGDSALYLCASSLPTGEGYTFGSGTRLTVV.

This chain uses TRBV6-5 with TRBJ1-1; 8 nucleotides agree with TRBD1. V was pared by 11 bases and J by 5 bases, with 10 bases of the junction left unmatched. The germline gives CDR1 MNHEY, CDR2 SVGAGI. This CDR3 has 13 amino acids. This chain's CDR3 is CASRTGTTTEAFF. The CDR3 bases are TGTGCCTCTCGGACAGGGACCACTACTGAAGCTTTCTTT.

The chain uses TRBV4-1 and TRBJ1-1, with no clear D. CDR3 size: 16 residues. Trimming took off 6 bases at V and 1 base at J, with 18 bases between the two ends. Germline CDR1 MGHRA, CDR2 YSYEKL. CDR3 sequence (DNA): TGCGCCAGCAGTCACACCGGCGATCTGGGGAACACTGAAGCTTTCTTT. Its protein product is CASSHTGDLGNTEAFF.

The genes are TRBV14 and TRBJ2-2; no reliable D call. The CDR3 has 14 residues. The V end was cut by 0 bases, the J end by 4 bases, with 6 bases between. Germline V gives CDR1 SGHDN, CDR2 FVKESK. The CDR3 DNA is TGTGCCAGCAGCCAAGAAAGAAGCACCGGGGAGCTGTTTTTT. Its translation is CASSQERSTGELFF.

This rearrangement joins TRBV18 to TRBJ2-7; tentatively, D is TRBD2 (5 bases). Per germline, CDR1 KGHSH and CDR2 LQKENI. The CDR3 covers 18 residues. Trimming took 1 base from V and 1 from J, leaving 20 bases between them. The CDR3 sequence is CASSPRFEVAGRSYEQYF. In DNA, the CDR3 is TGTGCCAGCTCACCACGATTCGAAGTGGCGGGTCGTTCCTACGAGCAGTACTTC.

The V gene is TRBV11-3, the J gene TRBJ2-3, with a possible D match to TRBD1 (6 bases). Germline CDR1 SGHNT, CDR2 YENEEA. The CDR3 is made up of 16 amino acids. V was trimmed by 5 bases and J by 2 bases, leaving 17 bases between them. The CDR3 DNA reads as TGTGCCAGCAGCCTCGGACAGTTGGGGGACACAGATACGCAGTATTTT. It yields the protein CASSLGQLGDTDTQYF.

The chain links TRBV18 to TRBJ2-5; the D is unclear. Germline CDR1 is KGHSH and CDR2 is LQKENI. V shed 1 base and J shed 7 bases, with 16 bases lying between them. The CDR3 extends over 15 amino acids. CDR3 region: CASSPLDDSTGTQYF. CDR3 coding DNA: TGTGCCAGCTCACCACTTGACGACTCCACGGGGACCCAGTACTTC.

The V call is TRBV3-1 (or the pseudogene TRBV3-2), the J call TRBJ2-6, with D maybe TRBD2 (6 bases). The CDR3 covers 18 residues. CDR1 LGHDT and CDR2 YNNKEL come from the germline V gene (reference sequence). V lost 2 bases and J 0 bases, leaving 14 bases between the germline ends. The CDR3 nucleotides read TGTGCCAGCAGCCAACCCCCGGGACTGATCTCTGGGGCCAACGTCCTGACTTTC. It codes for CASSQPPGLISGANVLTF.

This chain links TRBV9 with TRBJ2-3; D is perhaps TRBD1 (7 bases). This CDR3 has 18 residues. Germline CDR1 reads SGDLS; CDR2 reads YYNGEE. Trimming took off 6 bases at V and 2 bases at J, with 25 bases between the two ends. CDR3 nucleotides: TGTGCCAGCAAATCCGGATCAGCAGGGGGGCACAACACAGATACGCAGTATTTT. Translated: CASKSGSAGGHNTDTQYF.